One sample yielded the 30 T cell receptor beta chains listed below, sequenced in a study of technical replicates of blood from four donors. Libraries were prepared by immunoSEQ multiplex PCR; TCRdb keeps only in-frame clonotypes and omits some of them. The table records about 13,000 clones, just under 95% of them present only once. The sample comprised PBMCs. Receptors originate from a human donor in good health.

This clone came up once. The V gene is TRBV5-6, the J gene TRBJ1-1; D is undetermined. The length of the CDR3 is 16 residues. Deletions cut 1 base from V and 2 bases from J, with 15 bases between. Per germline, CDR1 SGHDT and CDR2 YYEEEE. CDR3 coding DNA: TGTGCCAGCAGCTTGCTACAGACCTTGCTCAACACTGAAGCTTTCTTT. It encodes CASSLLQTLLNTEAFF.

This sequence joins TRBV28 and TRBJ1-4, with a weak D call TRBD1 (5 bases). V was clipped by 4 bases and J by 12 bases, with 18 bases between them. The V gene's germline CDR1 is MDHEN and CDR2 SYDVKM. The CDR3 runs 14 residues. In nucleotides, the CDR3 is TGTGCCAGCAGTTCACTCAGCGTAGTAGGGGAACTGTTTTTT. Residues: CASSSLSVVGELFF.

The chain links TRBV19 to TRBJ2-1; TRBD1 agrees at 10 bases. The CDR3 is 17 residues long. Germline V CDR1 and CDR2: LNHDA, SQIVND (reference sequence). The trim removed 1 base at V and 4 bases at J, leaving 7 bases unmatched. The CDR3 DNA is TGTGCCAGTAGTATAGTCCATGTGGGACAGGGGTACAATGAGCAGTTCTTC. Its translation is CASSIVHVGQGYNEQFF.

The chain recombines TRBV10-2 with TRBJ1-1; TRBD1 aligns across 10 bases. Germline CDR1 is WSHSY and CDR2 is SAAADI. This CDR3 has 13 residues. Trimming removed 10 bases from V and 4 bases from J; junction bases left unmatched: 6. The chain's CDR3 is CATATGGFTEAFF. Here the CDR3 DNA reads TGCGCCACCGCGACAGGGGGCTTCACTGAAGCTTTCTTT.

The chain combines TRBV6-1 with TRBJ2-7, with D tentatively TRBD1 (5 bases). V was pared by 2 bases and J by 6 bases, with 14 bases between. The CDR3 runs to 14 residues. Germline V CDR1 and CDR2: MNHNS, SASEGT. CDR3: CASSELEGVAEQYF. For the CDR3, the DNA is TGTGCCAGCAGTGAATTAGAAGGGGTGGCCGAGCAGTACTTC.

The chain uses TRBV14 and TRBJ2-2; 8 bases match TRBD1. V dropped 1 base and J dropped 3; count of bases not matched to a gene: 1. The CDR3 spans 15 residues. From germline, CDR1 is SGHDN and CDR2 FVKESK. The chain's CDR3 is CASSQGQGYTGELFF. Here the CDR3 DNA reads TGTGCCAGCAGCCAAGGACAGGGGTACACCGGGGAGCTGTTTTTT.

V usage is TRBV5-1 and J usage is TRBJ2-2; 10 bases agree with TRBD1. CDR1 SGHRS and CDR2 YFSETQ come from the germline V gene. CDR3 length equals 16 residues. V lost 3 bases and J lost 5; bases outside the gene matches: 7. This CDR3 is CASSSMDRGDTGELFF. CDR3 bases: TGCGCCAGCAGCTCCATGGACAGGGGGGATACCGGGGAGCTGTTTTTT. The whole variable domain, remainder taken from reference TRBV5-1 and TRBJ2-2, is KAGVTQTPRYLIKTRGQQVTLSCSPISGHRSVSWYQQTPGQGLQFLFEYFSETQRNKGNFPGRFSGRQFSNSRSEMNVSTLELGDSALYLCASSSMDRGDTGELFFGEGSRLTVL.

The CDR3 is CASSLGEGGPYEQYF. Here the CDR3 DNA reads TGTGCCAGCAGTTTAGGGGAGGGGGGCCCCTACGAGCAGTACTTC. This rearrangement joins TRBV28 to TRBJ2-7, with a tentative D call TRBD2 (7 bases). Germline loops: CDR1 MDHEN, CDR2 SYDVKM. CDR3 length: 15 amino acids. Trimming pared 2 bases from V and 2 bases from J, leaving 13 bases between.

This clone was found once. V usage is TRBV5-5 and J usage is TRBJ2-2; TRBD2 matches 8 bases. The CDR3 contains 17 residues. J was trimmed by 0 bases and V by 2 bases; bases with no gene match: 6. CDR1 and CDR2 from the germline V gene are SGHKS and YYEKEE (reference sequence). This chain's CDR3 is CASSFRASGPNTGELFF. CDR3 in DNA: TGTGCCAGCAGCTTCCGGGCTAGCGGGCCGAACACCGGGGAGCTGTTTTTT. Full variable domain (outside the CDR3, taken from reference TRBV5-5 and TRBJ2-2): DAGVTQSPTHLIKTRGQQVTLRCSPISGHKSVSWYQQVLGQGPQFIFQYYEKEERGRGNFPDRFSARQFPNYSSELNVNALLLGDSALYLCASSFRASGPNTGELFFGEGSRLTVL.

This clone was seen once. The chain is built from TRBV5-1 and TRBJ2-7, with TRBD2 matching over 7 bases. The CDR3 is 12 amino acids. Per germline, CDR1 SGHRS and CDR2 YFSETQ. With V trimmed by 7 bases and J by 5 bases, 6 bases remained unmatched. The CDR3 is CASWGGGDEQYF. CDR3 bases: TGCGCCAGCTGGGGGGGAGGAGACGAGCAGTACTTC. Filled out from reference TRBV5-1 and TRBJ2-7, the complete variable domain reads KAGVTQTPRYLIKTRGQQVTLSCSPISGHRSVSWYQQTPGQGLQFLFEYFSETQRNKGNFPGRFSGRQFSNSRSEMNVSTLELGDSALYLCASWGGGDEQYFGPGTRLTVT.

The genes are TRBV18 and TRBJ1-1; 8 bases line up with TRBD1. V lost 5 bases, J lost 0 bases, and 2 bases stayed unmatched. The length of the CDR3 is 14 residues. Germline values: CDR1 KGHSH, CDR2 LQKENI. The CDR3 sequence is CASSSTGVNTEAFF. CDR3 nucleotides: TGTGCCAGCTCATCGACAGGGGTGAACACTGAAGCTTTCTTT.

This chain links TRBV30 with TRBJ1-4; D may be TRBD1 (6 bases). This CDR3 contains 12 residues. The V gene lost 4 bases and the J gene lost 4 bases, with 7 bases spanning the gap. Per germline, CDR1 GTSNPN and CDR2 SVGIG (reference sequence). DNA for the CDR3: TGTGCCTGGAACAGGGTTAATGAAAAACTGTTTTTT. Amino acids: CAWNRVNEKLFF.

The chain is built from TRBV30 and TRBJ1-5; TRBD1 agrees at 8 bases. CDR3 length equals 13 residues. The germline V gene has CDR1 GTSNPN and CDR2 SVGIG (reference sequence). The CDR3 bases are TGTGCAACGGACAGGGACGGCAATCAGCCCCAGCATTTT. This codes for CATDRDGNQPQHF.

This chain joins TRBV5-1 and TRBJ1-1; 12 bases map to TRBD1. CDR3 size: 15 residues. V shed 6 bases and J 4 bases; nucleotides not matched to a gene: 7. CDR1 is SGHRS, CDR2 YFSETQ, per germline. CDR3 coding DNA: TGCGCCAGCAAGGGGACAGGGGGCGATGGCACTGAAGCTTTCTTT. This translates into CASKGTGGDGTEAFF.

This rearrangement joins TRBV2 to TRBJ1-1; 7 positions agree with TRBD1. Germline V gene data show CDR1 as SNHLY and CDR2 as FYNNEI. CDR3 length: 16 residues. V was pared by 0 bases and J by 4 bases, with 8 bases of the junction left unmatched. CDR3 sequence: CASSEAVTGRITEAFF. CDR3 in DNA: TGTGCCAGCAGTGAAGCGGTGACAGGGAGGATCACTGAAGCTTTCTTT.

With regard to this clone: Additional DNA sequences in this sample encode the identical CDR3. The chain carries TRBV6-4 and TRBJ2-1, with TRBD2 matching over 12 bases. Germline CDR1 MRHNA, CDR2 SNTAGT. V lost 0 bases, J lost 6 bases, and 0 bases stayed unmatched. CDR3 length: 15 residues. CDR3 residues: CASSDSTSGSNEQFF. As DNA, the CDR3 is TGTGCCAGCAGTGACTCGACTAGCGGGAGCAATGAGCAGTTCTTC.

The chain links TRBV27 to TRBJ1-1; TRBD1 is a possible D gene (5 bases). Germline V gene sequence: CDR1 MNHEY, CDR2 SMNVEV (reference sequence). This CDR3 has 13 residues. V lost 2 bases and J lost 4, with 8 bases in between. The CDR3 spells CASSLRGGTEAFF. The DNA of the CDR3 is TGTGCCAGCAGTTTACGGGGGGGCACTGAAGCTTTCTTT.

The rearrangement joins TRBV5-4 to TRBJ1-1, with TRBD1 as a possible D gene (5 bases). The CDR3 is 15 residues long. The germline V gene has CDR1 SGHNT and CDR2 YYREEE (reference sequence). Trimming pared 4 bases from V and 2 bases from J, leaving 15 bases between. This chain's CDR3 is CASSLSTEYNTEAFF. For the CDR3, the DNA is TGTGCCAGCAGCCTATCGACAGAGTACAACACTGAAGCTTTCTTT.

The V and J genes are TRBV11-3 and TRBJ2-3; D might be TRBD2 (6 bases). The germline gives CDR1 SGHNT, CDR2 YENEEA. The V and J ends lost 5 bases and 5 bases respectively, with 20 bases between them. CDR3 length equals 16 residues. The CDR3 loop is CASSEGQGGGVDTQYF. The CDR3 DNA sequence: TGTGCCAGCAGCGAGGGCCAGGGAGGAGGAGTAGATACGCAGTATTTT. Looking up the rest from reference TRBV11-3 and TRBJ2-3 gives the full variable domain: EAGVVQSPRYKIIEKKQPVAFWCNPISGHNTLYWYLQNLGQGPELLIRYENEEAVDDSQLPKDRFSAERLKGVDSTLKIQPAELGDSAVYLCASSEGQGGGVDTQYFGPGTRLTVL.

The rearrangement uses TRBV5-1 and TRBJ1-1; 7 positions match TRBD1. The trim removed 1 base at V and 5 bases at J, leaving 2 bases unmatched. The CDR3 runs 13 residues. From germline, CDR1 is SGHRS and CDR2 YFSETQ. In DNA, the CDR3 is TGCGCCAGCAGCTTGCAGGGGGGTACTGAAGCTTTCTTT. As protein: CASSLQGGTEAFF.

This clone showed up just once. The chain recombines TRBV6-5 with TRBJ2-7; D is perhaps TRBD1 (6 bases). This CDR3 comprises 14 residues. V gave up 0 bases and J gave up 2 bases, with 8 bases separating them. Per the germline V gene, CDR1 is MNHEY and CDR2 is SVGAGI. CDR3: CASSYSGGTYEQYF. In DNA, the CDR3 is TGTGCCAGCAGTTACTCAGGGGGAACCTACGAGCAGTACTTC.

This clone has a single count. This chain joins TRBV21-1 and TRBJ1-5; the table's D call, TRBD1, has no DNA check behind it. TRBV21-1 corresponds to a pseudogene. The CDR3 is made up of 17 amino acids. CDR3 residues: CASSKLGTGGGNQPQHF. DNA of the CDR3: TGTGCCAGCAGCAAATTGGGGACAGGGGGCGGCAATCAGCCCCAGCATTTT.

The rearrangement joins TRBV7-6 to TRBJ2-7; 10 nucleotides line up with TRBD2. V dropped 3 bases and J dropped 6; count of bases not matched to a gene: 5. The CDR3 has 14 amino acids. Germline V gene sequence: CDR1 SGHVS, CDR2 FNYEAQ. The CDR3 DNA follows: TGTGCCAGCAGCTTGGGCTTAGCGGGAGGCGAGCAGTACTTC. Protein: CASSLGLAGGEQYF.

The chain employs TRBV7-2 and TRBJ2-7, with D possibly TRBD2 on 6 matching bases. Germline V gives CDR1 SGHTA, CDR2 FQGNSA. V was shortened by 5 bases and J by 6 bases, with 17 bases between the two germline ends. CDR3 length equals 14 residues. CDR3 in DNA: TGTGCCAGCAGCCCCGGGGGAAATTTAGGCGAGCAGTACTTC. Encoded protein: CASSPGGNLGEQYF.

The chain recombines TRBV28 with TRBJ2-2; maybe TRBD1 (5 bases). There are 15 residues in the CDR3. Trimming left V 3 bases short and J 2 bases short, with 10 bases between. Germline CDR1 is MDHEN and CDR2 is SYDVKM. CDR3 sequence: CASSFRQTNTGELFF. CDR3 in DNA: TGTGCCAGCAGTTTCAGACAGACAAACACCGGGGAGCTGTTTTTT.

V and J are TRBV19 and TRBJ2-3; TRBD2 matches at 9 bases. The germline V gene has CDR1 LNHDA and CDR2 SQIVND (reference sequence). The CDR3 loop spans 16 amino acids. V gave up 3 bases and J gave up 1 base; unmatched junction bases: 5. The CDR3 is CASSMRTSERTDTQYF. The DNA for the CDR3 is TGTGCCAGTAGTATGCGGACTAGCGAACGCACAGATACGCAGTATTTT.

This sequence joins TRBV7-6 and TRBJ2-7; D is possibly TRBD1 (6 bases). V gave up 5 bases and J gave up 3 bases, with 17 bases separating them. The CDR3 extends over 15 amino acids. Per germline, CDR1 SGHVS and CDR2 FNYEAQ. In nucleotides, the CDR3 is TGTGCCAGCAGCCCGATCGGGACACCAGACTACGAGCAGTACTTC. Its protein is CASSPIGTPDYEQYF.

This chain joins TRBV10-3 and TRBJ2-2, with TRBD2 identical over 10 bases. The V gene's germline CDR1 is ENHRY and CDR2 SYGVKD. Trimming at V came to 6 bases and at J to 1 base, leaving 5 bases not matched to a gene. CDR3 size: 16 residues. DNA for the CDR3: TGTGCCATCAGCAAAGGACTAGCGGTGAACACCGGGGAGCTGTTTTTT. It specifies CAISKGLAVNTGELFF.

CDR3 DNA: TGCGCCAGCAGCTTGGAACAGGGGGTCACTGAAGCTTTCTTT. Its translation: CASSLEQGVTEAFF. The genes are TRBV5-1 and TRBJ1-1; 8 nucleotides align to TRBD1. V shed 0 bases, J shed 4 bases, and the junction held 2 bases outside the gene matches. Per germline, CDR1 SGHRS and CDR2 YFSETQ. The CDR3 has 14 amino acids.

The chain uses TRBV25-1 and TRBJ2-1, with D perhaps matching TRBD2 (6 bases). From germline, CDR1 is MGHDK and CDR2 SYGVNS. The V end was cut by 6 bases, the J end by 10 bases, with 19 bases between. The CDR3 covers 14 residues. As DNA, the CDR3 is TGTGCCAGCAGCCCCGGGACCACGGGGAGGGAGCAGTTCTTC. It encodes CASSPGTTGREQFF.